This entry is about one T cell receptor beta chain. Its antigen specificity is not known. The germline gene is not matched at one end of the junction; a read error may be the cause. From cysteine to phenylalanine, the CDR3 is 18 amino acids long. Only CDR3 DNA is held: 54 bases, read in frame from base 1. The entry originates in a study of blood T cells in healthy people across ages (dated by TCRdb to 2014 to 2015). Turning to the overall study: Template switching captured roughly one uniquely barcoded TCR beta cDNA molecule per two T cells in model experiments. Using the same blood draw, the study looked at two additional independent replicas of 1 million unique cDNA reads for two donors, one aged 18 to 30 and the other aged 80 or older. The donors were split into four age groups: young (average around 15 years), middle-aged (about 40), aged (approximately 60) and long-lived (roughly 86). Age-related changes in TCR beta repertoire diversity were measured in the study by deep sequencing normalized with unique cDNA molecular identifiers. Donors of different ages were randomly distributed across sequencing lanes to avoid experimental bias. Beyond this particular receptor, the publication reports: The percentage of naive T cells measured by flow cytometry correlated strongly with observed TCR beta diversity. Because the CMV infection status of the donors was unknown, age-related changes in expanded clonotypes may potentially have been confounded. Compared with the aged group, the long-lived group had more naive CD4+ T cells, fewer expanded clones and increased TCR diversity, a pattern suggesting age selection. Estimates of total diversity from one million sequenced T cells were regarded as lower bounds and underestimates. Since profiling was done on bulk unsorted PBMCs, naive and antigen-experienced compartments could not be conclusively compared. As age increased, observed TCR beta diversity per million T cells dropped in a roughly linear way, and a significant reduction was already evident by age 40.

Libraries came from 5' RACE. Sequencing used an Illumina HiSeq 2500. A second PCR of about 6 to 12 cycles was run with a J-beta primer mix and a sample-barcoded 5' primer. Each TCR beta cDNA molecule received a unique molecular identifier from a template-switch 5' adaptor carrying 12 random nucleotides. At least 2.5 million CDR3-containing paired-end reads were obtained from each sample. First-strand cDNA synthesis was performed from all RNA using the Mint cDNA synthesis kit, with priming by a TRBC-specific oligonucleotide. Following uracil-DNA glycosylase treatment, a first 18-cycle PCR with universal primers M1SS and BC2_uni_R was performed on all cDNA. In the original analysis: Normalization of each sample was performed by random selection of 1 million high-quality reads, each carrying a distinct molecular identifier. Instead of being binned into consensus sequences, reads that shared molecular identifiers were thrown out. MiTCR, with a Q25 quality threshold and the strictest error-elimination algorithm, was used for CDR3 identification, clonotype clustering and error correction. A nonparametric unseen species model using Euler transformation provided a lower-bound estimate of total TCR beta diversity. Using fastp at Q25 and MiXCR, TCRdb reprocessed the public reads and kept productive beta chains. Each entry is one CDR3 protein sequence, shown with its most common DNA and genes. The V and J calls and clone size are TCRdb's, not the authors'. A total of fewer than 900,000 distinct CDR3 sequences appear in this sample, 36% of them only once. The ten largest clones take up approximately 13% of the sample.

The donors were some 36 Caucasian individuals from Russia, aged about 6 to 95 years, who were systemically healthy. About 9.1 milliliters of peripheral blood were collected from each donor into EDTA-treated Vacutainer tubes. Ficoll-Paque density-gradient centrifugation was used to isolate PBMCs, with at least 6 million per sample. Trizol reagent was used to extract total RNA from PBMCs, with at least 6 micrograms per sample. The percentages of naive CD45RAhigh/CD27high T cells were determined by flow cytometry on a PBMC aliquot from every donor. The V and J genes are TRBV12-3 or TRBV12-4 and TRBJ2-3; 16 bases in the junction line up with TRBD2. Sequencing was carried out using blood. This TCR derives from a man between 18 and 29 years old in good health. Read as DNA, the sequence is TGTGCCAGCAGTGGGGGACTAGCGGGGGGGCCTAGCATAGATACGCAGTATTTT. Translated, it reads CASSGGLAGGPSIDTQYF.